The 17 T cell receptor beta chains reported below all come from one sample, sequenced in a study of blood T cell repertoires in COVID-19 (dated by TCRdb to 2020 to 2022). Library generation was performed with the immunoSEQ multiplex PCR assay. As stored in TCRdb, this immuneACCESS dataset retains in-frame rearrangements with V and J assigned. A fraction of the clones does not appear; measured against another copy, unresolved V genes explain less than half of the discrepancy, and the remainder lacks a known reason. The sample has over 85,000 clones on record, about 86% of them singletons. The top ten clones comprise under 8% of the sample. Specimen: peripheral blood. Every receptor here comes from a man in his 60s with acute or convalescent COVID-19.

CDR3 residues: CASSHTNRLGGEAEAKNIQYF. The CDR3 nucleotides are TGCGCCAGCAGCCATACGAATCGTTTGGGGGGAGAGGCGGAGGCCAAAAACATTCAGTACTTC. This chain links TRBV4-1 with TRBJ2-4, with D perhaps matching TRBD2 (6 bases). This CDR3 spans 21 amino acids. Trimming left V 3 bases short and J 1 base short, with 28 bases between. Per the germline V gene, CDR1 is MGHRA and CDR2 is YSYEKL.

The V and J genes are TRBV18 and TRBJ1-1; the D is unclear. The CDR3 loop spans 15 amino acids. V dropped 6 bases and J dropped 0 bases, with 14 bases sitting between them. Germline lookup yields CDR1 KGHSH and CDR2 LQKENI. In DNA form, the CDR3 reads TGTGCCAGCTCTCCCGCGGGCGGATTGAACACTGAAGCTTTCTTT. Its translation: CASSPAGGLNTEAFF.

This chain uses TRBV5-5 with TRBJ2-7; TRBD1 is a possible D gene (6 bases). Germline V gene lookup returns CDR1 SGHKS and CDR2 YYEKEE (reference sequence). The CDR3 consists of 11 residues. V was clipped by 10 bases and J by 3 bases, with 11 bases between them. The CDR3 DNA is TGTGCCTCTAGGACAGACTACGAGCAGTACTTC. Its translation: CASRTDYEQYF.

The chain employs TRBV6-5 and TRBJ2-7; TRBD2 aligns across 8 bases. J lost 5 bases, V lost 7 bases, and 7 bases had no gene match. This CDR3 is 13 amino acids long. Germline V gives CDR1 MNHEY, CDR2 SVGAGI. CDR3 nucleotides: TGTGCCAGCATCCCGGCGGGGGGCCACGAGCAGTACTTC. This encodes CASIPAGGHEQYF.

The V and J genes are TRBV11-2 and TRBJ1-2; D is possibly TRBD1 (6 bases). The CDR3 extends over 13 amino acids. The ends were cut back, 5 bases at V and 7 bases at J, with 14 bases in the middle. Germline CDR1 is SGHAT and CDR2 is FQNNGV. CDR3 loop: CASSPGHSSGYTF. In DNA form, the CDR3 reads TGTGCCAGCAGCCCGGGACATTCTTCTGGCTACACCTTC.

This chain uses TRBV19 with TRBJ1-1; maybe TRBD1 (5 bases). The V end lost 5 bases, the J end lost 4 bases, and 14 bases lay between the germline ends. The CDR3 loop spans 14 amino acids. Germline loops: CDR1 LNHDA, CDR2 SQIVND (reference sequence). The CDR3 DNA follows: TGTGCCAGTAGTGTCCAAGGGGTGAGCACTGAAGCTTTCTTT. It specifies CASSVQGVSTEAFF.

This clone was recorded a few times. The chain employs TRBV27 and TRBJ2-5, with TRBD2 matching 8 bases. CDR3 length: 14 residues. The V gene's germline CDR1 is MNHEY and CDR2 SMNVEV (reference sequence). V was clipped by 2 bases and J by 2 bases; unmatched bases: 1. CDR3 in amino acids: CASSLLAGQETQYF. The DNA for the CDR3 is TGTGCCAGCAGTTTACTAGCGGGTCAAGAGACCCAGTACTTC.

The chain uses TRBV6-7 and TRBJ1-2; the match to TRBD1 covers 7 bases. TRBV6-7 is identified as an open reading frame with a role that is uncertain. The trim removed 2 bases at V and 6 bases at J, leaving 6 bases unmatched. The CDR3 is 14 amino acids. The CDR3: CASSYDWDRDGYTF. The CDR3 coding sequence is TGTGCCAGCAGTTACGATTGGGACAGAGATGGCTACACCTTC.

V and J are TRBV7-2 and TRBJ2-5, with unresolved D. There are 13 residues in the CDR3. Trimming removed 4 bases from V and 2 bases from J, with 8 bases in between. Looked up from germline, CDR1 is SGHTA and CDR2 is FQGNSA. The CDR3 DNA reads TGTGCCAGCAGCTCGGGTCCACAAGAGACCCAGTACTTC. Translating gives CASSSGPQETQYF. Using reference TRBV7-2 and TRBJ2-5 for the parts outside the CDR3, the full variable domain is GAGVSQSPSNKVTEKGKDVELRCDPISGHTALYWYRQSLGQGLEFLIYFQGNSAPDKSGLPSDRFSAERTGGSVSTLTIQRTQQEDSAVYLCASSSGPQETQYFGPGTRLLVL.

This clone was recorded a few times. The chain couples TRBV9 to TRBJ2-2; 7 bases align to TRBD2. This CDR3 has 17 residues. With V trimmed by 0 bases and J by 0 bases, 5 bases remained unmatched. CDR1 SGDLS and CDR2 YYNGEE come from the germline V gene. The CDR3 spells CASSVGGGGANTGELFF. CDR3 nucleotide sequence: TGTGCCAGCAGCGTAGGCGGCGGGGGTGCGAACACCGGGGAGCTGTTTTTT.

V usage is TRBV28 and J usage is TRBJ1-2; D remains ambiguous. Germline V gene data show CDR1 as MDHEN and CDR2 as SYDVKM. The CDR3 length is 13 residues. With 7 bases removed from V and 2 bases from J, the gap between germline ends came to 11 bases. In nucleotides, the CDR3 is TGTGCCAGCACCGTTAGTCGGAACTATGGCTACACCTTC. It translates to CASTVSRNYGYTF.

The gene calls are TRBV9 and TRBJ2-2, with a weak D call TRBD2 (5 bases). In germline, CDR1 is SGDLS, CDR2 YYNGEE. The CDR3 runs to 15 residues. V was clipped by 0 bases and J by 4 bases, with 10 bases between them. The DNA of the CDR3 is TGTGCCAGCAGCGTAGGCGGGCGCAGCACCGGGGAGCTGTTTTTT. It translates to CASSVGGRSTGELFF.

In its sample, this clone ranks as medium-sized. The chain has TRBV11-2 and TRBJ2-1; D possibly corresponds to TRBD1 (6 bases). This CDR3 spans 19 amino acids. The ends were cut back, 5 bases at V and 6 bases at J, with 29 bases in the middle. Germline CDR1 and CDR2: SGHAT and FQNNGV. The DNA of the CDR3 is TGTGCCAGCAGCCCAAATGTAGTGTTGGGTGTACAGGGAAGCAATGAGCAGTTCTTC. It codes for CASSPNVVLGVQGSNEQFF.

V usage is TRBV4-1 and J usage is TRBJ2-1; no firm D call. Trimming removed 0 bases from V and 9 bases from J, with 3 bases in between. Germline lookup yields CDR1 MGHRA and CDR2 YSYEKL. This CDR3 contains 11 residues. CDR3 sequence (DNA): TGCGCCAGCAGCCAAGACGGTGAGCAGTTCTTC. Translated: CASSQDGEQFF.

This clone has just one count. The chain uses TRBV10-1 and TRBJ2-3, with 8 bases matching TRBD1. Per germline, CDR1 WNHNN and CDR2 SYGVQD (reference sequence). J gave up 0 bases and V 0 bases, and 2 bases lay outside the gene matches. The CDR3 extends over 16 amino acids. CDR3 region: CASSESRQGSTDTQYF. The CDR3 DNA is TGCGCCAGCAGTGAGTCGAGACAGGGGAGCACAGATACGCAGTATTTT.

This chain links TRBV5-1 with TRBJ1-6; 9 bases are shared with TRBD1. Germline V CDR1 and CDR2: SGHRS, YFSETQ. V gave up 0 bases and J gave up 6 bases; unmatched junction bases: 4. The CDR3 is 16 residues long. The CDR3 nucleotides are TGCGCCAGCAGCTTGGGGACAGGGGCCGCTAATTCACCCCTCCACTTT. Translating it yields CASSLGTGAANSPLHF.

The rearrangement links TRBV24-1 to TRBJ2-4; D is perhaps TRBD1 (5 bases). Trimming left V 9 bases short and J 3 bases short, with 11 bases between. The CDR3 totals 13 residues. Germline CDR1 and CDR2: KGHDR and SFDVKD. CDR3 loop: CATVGVGKNIQYF. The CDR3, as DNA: TGTGCCACCGTAGGGGTTGGCAAAAACATTCAGTACTTC.